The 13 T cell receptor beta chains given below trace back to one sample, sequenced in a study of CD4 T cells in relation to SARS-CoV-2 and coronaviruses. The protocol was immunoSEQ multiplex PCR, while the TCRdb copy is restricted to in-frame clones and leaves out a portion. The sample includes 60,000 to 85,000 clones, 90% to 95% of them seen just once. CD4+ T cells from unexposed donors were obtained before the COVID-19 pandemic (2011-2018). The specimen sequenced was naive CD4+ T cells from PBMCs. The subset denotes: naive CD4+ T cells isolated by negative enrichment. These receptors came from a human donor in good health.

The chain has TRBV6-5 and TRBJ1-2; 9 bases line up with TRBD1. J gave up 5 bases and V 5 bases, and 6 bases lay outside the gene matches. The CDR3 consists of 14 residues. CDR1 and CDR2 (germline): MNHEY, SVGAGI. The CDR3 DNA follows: TGTGCCAGCAGTCAAACAGGGGGCCGGTATGGCTACACCTTC. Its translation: CASSQTGGRYGYTF.

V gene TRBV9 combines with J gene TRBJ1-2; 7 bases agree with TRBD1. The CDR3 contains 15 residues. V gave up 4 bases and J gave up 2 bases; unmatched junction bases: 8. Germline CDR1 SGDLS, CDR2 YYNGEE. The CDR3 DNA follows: TGTGCCAGCAGCCCTAGCGGGACAGCAAACTATGGCTACACCTTC. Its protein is CASSPSGTANYGYTF.

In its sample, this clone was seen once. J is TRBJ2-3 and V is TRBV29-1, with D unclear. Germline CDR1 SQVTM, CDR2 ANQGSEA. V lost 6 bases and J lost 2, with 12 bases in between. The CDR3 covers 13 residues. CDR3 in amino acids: CSVSDLSTDTQYF. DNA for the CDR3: TGCAGCGTCTCCGATCTCTCCACAGATACGCAGTATTTT.

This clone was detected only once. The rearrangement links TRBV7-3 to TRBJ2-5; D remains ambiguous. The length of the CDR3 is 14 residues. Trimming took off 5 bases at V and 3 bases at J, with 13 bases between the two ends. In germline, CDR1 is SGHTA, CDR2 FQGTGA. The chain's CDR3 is CASSPGPVKETQYF. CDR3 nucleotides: TGTGCCAGCAGCCCAGGCCCTGTGAAAGAGACCCAGTACTTC.

Written as DNA, the CDR3 is TGCGCCAGCAGCCCGGGGATGACAGATACGCAGTATTTT. Translating gives CASSPGMTDTQYF. The chain recombines TRBV5-1 with TRBJ2-3; perhaps TRBD2 as D (5 bases). V lost 4 bases, J lost 3 bases, and 9 bases lay in between. The germline V gene has CDR1 SGHRS and CDR2 YFSETQ. CDR3 length equals 13 residues.

CDR3 DNA sequence: TGTGCCAGCTCACCAGGGGAAAGCTCCAATGAGCAGTTCTTC. Its protein is CASSPGESSNEQFF. The chain recombines TRBV18 with TRBJ2-1; D gene uncertain. The CDR3 is made up of 14 amino acids. V was cut by 2 bases and J by 6 bases, with 11 bases left in between. CDR1 and CDR2 (germline): KGHSH, LQKENI.

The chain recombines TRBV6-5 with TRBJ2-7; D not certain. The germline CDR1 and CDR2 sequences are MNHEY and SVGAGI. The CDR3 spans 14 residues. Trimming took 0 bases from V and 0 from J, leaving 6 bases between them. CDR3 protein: CASSYSRSSYEQYF. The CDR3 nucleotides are TGTGCCAGCAGTTACTCAAGAAGCTCCTACGAGCAGTACTTC.

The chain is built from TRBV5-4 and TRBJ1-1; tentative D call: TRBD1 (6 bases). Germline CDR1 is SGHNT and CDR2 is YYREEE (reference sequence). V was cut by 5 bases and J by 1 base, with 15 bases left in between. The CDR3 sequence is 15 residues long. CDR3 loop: CASSQGSYRNTEAFF. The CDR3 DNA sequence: TGTGCCAGCAGTCAGGGGTCGTATCGGAACACTGAAGCTTTCTTT.

The CDR3 nucleotides read TGTGCCAGCAGCTTAGGCAGGAGAGGTGTTCAGCCCCAGCATTTT. It encodes CASSLGRRGVQPQHF. The chain is built from TRBV7-9 and TRBJ1-5, with D hard to call. Per the germline V gene, CDR1 is SEHNR and CDR2 is FQNEAQ (reference sequence). The CDR3 spans 15 residues. V was shortened by 1 base and J by 6 bases, with 13 bases between the two germline ends.

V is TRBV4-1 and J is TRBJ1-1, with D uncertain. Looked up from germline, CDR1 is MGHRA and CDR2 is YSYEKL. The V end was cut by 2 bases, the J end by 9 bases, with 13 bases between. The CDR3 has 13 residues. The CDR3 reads CASSQPGLTQAFF. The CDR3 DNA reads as TGCGCCAGCAGCCAACCAGGACTAACCCAAGCTTTCTTT.

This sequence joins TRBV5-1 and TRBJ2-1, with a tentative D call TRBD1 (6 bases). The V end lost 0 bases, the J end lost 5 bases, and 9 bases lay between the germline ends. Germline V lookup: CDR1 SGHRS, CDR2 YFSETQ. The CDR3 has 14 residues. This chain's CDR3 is CASSLEGVNNEQFF. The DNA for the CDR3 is TGCGCCAGCAGCTTGGAGGGGGTCAACAATGAGCAGTTCTTC.

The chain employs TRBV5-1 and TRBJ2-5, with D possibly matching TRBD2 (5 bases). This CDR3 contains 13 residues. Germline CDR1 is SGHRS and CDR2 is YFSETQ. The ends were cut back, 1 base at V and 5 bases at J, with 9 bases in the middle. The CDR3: CASSLLARETQYF. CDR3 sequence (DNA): TGCGCCAGCAGCTTGCTAGCCCGCGAGACCCAGTACTTC.

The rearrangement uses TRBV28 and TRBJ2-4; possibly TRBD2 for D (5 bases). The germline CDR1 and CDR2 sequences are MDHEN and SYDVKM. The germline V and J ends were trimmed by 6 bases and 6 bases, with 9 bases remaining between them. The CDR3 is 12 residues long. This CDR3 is CASSRSGNIQYF. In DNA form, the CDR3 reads TGTGCCAGCAGCCGAAGCGGAAACATTCAGTACTTC.